The rows below give T cell receptor beta chains drawn from one sample of a study of T cells after yellow fever vaccination. TCRdb itself ran the 5' RACE reads through MiXCR, one entry per CDR3 protein. The sample includes 200,000 to 300,000 distinct CDR3 sequences, 5.5% to 8.5% of them seen just once. This sample comprised CD4+ T cells sorted from PBMCs, obtained on the day of the yellow fever booster vaccination. These receptor sequences come from a man between 25 and 39 years old who received the YFV17D yellow fever vaccine. Both conserved end residues are part of each CDR3. The D gene is left open where the match is weak. Size values are once, few and many counts, or a class for expanded clones, and some rows have none.

many,TRBV29-1,TRBJ1-1,-,TGCAGCCCCACCTTCGGGCGTGAAGCTTTCTTT,CSPTFGREAFF
few,TRBV25-1,TRBJ2-2,TRBD2,TGTGCCAGCAGAATGACTAGCGGGAGCACCGGGGAGCTGTTTTTT,CASRMTSGSTGELFF
many,TRBV9,TRBJ2-7,TRBD2,TGTGCCAGCAGCGAGACTAGCGGGCCACCTTACGAGCAGTACTTC,CASSETSGPPYEQYF
-,TRBV18,TRBJ2-3,TRBD2,TGTGCCAGCTCACCAGCCAGCGGGAGTAGGACAGATACGCAGTATTTT,CASSPASGSRTDTQYF
-,TRBV5-4,TRBJ2-1,-,TGTGCCAGCAGGCGGTACAGGCGGAATGAGCAGTTCTTC,CASRRYRRNEQFF
-,TRBV7-2,TRBJ2-5,-,TGTGCCAGCAGTCGATCTATCTCTGAGACCCAGTACTTC,CASSRSISETQYF
-,TRBV10-2,TRBJ2-7,TRBD2,TGCGCCACCTACCCCGAGACTAGCGGGAGGTACGAGCAGTACTTC,CATYPETSGRYEQYF
many,TRBV20-1,TRBJ2-1,-,TGCAGTGTAGGAAAGCAGTTCTTC,CSVGKQFF
many,TRBV4-3,TRBJ2-7,-,TGCGCCAGCAGCCAAGGAGGGGGACTTATCGAGCAGTACTTC,CASSQGGGLIEQYF
few,TRBV4-3,TRBJ2-5,-,TGCGCCAGCAGCCACCAGCGCGTTAGTGTAGAGACCCAGTACTTC,CASSHQRVSVETQYF
many,TRBV20-1,TRBJ2-1,-,TGCAGTGCTAGAGTCGGGAGCTCCTACAATGAGCAGTTCTTC,CSARVGSSYNEQFF
-,TRBV5-1,TRBJ2-3,-,TGCGCCAGCAGCCGGCCTAGCACAGATACGCAGTATTTT,CASSRPSTDTQYF
-,TRBV21-1,TRBJ2-3,-,TGTGCCAGAGGCGAGGGGAGCTCCACAGATACGCAGTATTTT,CARGEGSSTDTQYF
many,TRBV29-1,TRBJ2-1,TRBD2,TGCAGCGTCCAGACTAGCGGGAGGGCCAATGAGCAGTTCTTC,CSVQTSGRANEQFF
few,TRBV7-2,TRBJ2-2,-,TGTGCCAGCAGCTTACAGGGGACGGGGACCGGGGAGCTGTTTTTT,CASSLQGTGTGELFF
many,TRBV3-1,TRBJ2-1,TRBD1,TGTGCCAGCAGCTCCGGGACAGGGATTTCCAATGAGCAGTTCTTC,CASSSGTGISNEQFF
few,TRBV9,TRBJ2-5,-,TGTGCCAGCAGCCTTCAAGGGGGGGGACAAGAGACCCAGTACTTC,CASSLQGGGQETQYF
many,TRBV15,TRBJ2-7,-,TGTGCCACCAGCGATGGGACGAGCTCCTACGAGCAGTACTTC,CATSDGTSSYEQYF
-,TRBV5-5,TRBJ1-5,-,TGTGCCAGCAACTCGGGGGGACACAGCAATCAGCCCCAGCATTTT,CASNSGGHSNQPQHF
-,TRBV7-2,TRBJ2-7,-,TGTGCCAGCAGCCCACCCGGGGGAGGCGGAGCGATCTACGAGCAGTACTTC,CASSPPGGGGAIYEQYF
few,TRBV5-1,TRBJ2-2,-,TGCGCCAGCAGCTTGGGCGGCCCAGTCGCCGGGGAGCTGTTTTTT,CASSLGGPVAGELFF
few,TRBV7-2,TRBJ2-5,-,TGTGCCAGCAGTCCACAGCGCTCGAACCAAGAGACCCAGTACTTC,CASSPQRSNQETQYF
-,TRBV20-1,TRBJ2-7,-,TGCAGTGCTAGAGATGACAACTACGAGCAGTACTTC,CSARDDNYEQYF
-,TRBV12-3/TRBV12-4,TRBJ2-1,TRBD2,TGTGCCAGCAGCTGGATAGCGGGAGGCTTGGACAATGAGCAGTTCTTC,CASSWIAGGLDNEQFF
few,TRBV30,TRBJ2-2,-,TGTGCCTGGAGCTTCGAGCGGGCCCGGGTTGAGCTGTTTTTT,CAWSFERARVELFF
few,TRBV9,TRBJ2-1,-,TGTGCCAGCAGCGTAGAGCTTTACCCCTCGTGGTACAATGAGCAGTTCTTC,CASSVELYPSWYNEQFF
-,TRBV20-1,TRBJ1-2,-,TGCAGTGCTAGAATCTTCGGGGGGACATCACAAAATGGCTACACCTTC,CSARIFGGTSQNGYTF
few,TRBV6-6,TRBJ2-7,TRBD1,TGTGCCAGCACTTTGGACAGGGTCCACGAGCAGTACTTC,CASTLDRVHEQYF
many,TRBV19,TRBJ1-1,-,TGTGCCAGTACCGGACGGTACACTGAAGCTTTCTTT,CASTGRYTEAFF
-,TRBV7-2,TRBJ2-7,TRBD2,TGTGCCAGCAGCCCCCCTAGCGGGAGAAGGACCTACGAGCAGTACTTC,CASSPPSGRRTYEQYF
-,TRBV21-1,TRBJ2-3,-,TGTGCCAGCAGGAGTACGGGACAGCTAGTGGATACGCAGTATTTT,CASRSTGQLVDTQYF
few,TRBV19,TRBJ2-5,TRBD2,TGTGCCAGTGGGTTAGCGGGAGTGGAGACCCAGTACTTC,CASGLAGVETQYF
few,TRBV7-2,TRBJ2-3,TRBD2,TGTGCCAGCAGCTTGAGGGGCGGGAGTTCAGATACGCAGTATTTT,CASSLRGGSSDTQYF
-,TRBV20-1,TRBJ1-1,TRBD1,TGCAGTGCTAGGTCCCCGGGACAGGGAGGTGGGAACACTGAAGCTTTCTTT,CSARSPGQGGGNTEAFF
few,TRBV7-9,TRBJ2-7,TRBD1,TGTGCCAGCGAGGGACAGAGCTCCTACGAGCAGTACTTC,CASEGQSSYEQYF
many,TRBV5-1,TRBJ2-7,-,TGCGCCAGCCGGGCCCGCGGGACCTACGAGCAGTACTTC,CASRARGTYEQYF